The rows below give T cell receptor beta chains drawn from one sample of a study of regulatory T cells in long-lasting Graves disease. Each CDR3 protein is one row after TCRdb ran MiXCR on the multiplex PCR reads. The sample includes some 250,000 distinct CDR3 sequences, around 17% of them seen just once. The specimen was peripheral blood mononuclear cells (PBMCs), collected at new diagnosis, from a patient treated with antithyroid drugs. The origin of the receptors is a female donor with Graves disease. CDR3s include the opening cysteine and the closing phenylalanine or tryptophan. The D gene is left open where the match is weak. Clone size is shown for a subset of rows, as once, few, many or a class of expanded clone.

CDR3 protein,CDR3 DNA,J gene,D gene,V gene,clone size
CASSIGPANYGYTF,TGTGCCAGTAGTATAGGCCCAGCTAACTATGGCTACACCTTC,TRBJ1-2,-,TRBV19,many
CASSPGTDNEQFF,TGTGCCAGCAGCCCGGGGACAGACAATGAGCAGTTCTTC,TRBJ2-1,TRBD1,TRBV11-3,-
CASSVGGSGRGTEAFF,TGTGCCAGCAGCGTAGGGGGGTCGGGGCGAGGGACTGAAGCTTTCTTT,TRBJ1-1,-,TRBV9,many
CASRRPTREGGKTQYF,TGTGCCAGCCGACGACCTACCCGGGAGGGCGGAAAGACCCAGTACTTC,TRBJ2-5,TRBD2,TRBV28,-
CAWTSYSGNTDTQYF,TGTGCCTGGACCAGTTACAGCGGGAACACAGATACGCAGTATTTT,TRBJ2-3,TRBD2,TRBV30,many
CASSGRQGRKLFF,TGTGCCAGCAGCGGTCGACAGGGAAGAAAACTGTTTTTT,TRBJ1-4,TRBD1,TRBV5-1,many
CASSFWTSLNEQFF,TGTGCCAGCAGTTTTTGGACTAGCCTCAATGAGCAGTTCTTC,TRBJ2-1,TRBD2,TRBV28,-
CASSARGKSGGELFF,TGTGCCAGTAGCGCTAGGGGAAAGTCGGGCGGGGAGCTGTTTTTT,TRBJ2-2,-,TRBV19,few
CASSGGQGVLYNEQFF,TGCGCCAGCAGCGGGGGTCAGGGGGTGCTATACAATGAGCAGTTCTTC,TRBJ2-1,TRBD1,TRBV5-1,many
CASSFGSLARETQYF,TGTGCCAGCAGTTTTGGGTCCCTAGCCCGGGAGACCCAGTACTTC,TRBJ2-5,-,TRBV12-3/TRBV12-4,many
CARNGGGGYEQYF,TGTGCCAGGAATGGCGGGGGGGGCTACGAGCAGTACTTC,TRBJ2-7,TRBD2,TRBV7-3,-
CASSIGWGTYEQYF,TGTGCCAGTAGTATTGGGTGGGGGACCTACGAGCAGTACTTC,TRBJ2-7,-,TRBV19,many
CAIRDEMGNTEAFF,TGTGCCATCAGGGACGAGATGGGTAACACTGAAGCTTTCTTT,TRBJ1-1,-,TRBV10-3,many
CASSNLPGGPGTEAFF,TGTGCCAGCAGTAACTTACCGGGGGGACCCGGCACTGAAGCTTTCTTT,TRBJ1-1,-,TRBV6-5,many
CASSLDRERRAFF,TGTGCCAGCAGCTTAGATAGGGAACGGAGAGCTTTCTTT,TRBJ1-1,-,TRBV11-2,many
CASGGGANRGSPLHF,TGTGCCAGCGGTGGGGGGGCGAATCGGGGATCACCCCTCCACTTT,TRBJ1-6,-,TRBV19,few
CASSRATGAQAGEQYF,TGTGCCAGCTCACGGGCCACGGGGGCACAGGCGGGAGAGCAGTACTTC,TRBJ2-7,-,TRBV18,many
CASRRGGFNEQFF,TGTGCCAGCCGACGGGGAGGCTTTAATGAGCAGTTCTTC,TRBJ2-1,-,TRBV6-1,-
CASSSPARSIGEQFF,TGTGCCAGCAGCTCCCCCGCCCGGAGCATAGGTGAGCAGTTCTTC,TRBJ2-1,-,TRBV7-2,many
CASSPADGNEKLFF,TGTGCCAGCTCACCCGCCGACGGAAATGAAAAACTGTTTTTT,TRBJ1-4,-,TRBV18,many
CASSITGISSGNTIYF,TGTGCCAGCAGCATCACAGGGATAAGCTCTGGAAACACCATATATTTT,TRBJ1-3,-,TRBV7-2,many
CASISDLFQETQYF,TGTGCCAGCATCTCGGACCTTTTCCAAGAGACCCAGTACTTC,TRBJ2-5,-,TRBV6-2/TRBV6-3,many
CASSPGVMNTEAFF,TGTGCCAGCAGCCCCGGGGTCATGAACACTGAAGCTTTCTTT,TRBJ1-1,-,TRBV7-8,many
CASSPAGTSSKDTQYF,TGTGCCAGCAGCCCCGCCGGGACTAGCTCTAAAGATACGCAGTATTTT,TRBJ2-3,TRBD2,TRBV13,-
CASSSSESPLHF,TGTGCCAGCAGTTCATCAGAATCACCCCTCCACTTT,TRBJ1-6,-,TRBV6-5,many
CAWSVPGQGGVEQFF,TGTGCCTGGAGTGTACCGGGACAGGGGGGGGTTGAGCAGTTCTTC,TRBJ2-1,TRBD1,TRBV30,many
CAIRSSGRAYSEQFF,TGTGCCATCAGATCTAGCGGGAGGGCCTACAGTGAGCAGTTCTTC,TRBJ2-1,TRBD2,TRBV10-3,-
CSARTDPTNYGYTF,TGCAGTGCTAGAACGGACCCGACTAACTATGGCTACACCTTC,TRBJ1-2,-,TRBV20-1,many
CASSVARGFDTEAFF,TGTGCCAGCAGCGTAGCTCGGGGATTTGACACTGAAGCTTTCTTT,TRBJ1-1,-,TRBV9,many
CASSPLLAGVLGQETQYF,TGTGCCAGCAGCCCCCTACTAGCGGGAGTGCTGGGCCAAGAGACCCAGTACTTC,TRBJ2-5,TRBD2,TRBV4-2,-
CASSLYPRNTGELFF,TGTGCCAGCAGCTTATATCCCAGGAACACCGGGGAGCTGTTTTTT,TRBJ2-2,-,TRBV7-3,many
CASSISGGNTGELFF,TGTGCCAGTAGTATCTCCGGAGGTAACACCGGGGAGCTGTTTTTT,TRBJ2-2,-,TRBV19,-
CASSPRTSGNEQYF,TGTGCCAGCAGCCCCCGGACTAGCGGGAACGAGCAGTACTTC,TRBJ2-7,TRBD2,TRBV7-2,many
CASRSGTINQPQHF,TGTGCCAGCAGATCCGGGACGATCAATCAGCCCCAGCATTTT,TRBJ1-5,-,TRBV5-4,many
CAGGKREGNIQYF,TGTGCCGGCGGCAAGCGGGAGGGTAACATTCAGTACTTC,TRBJ2-4,TRBD2,TRBV6-1,many
CAGGTVNEKLFF,TGTGCCGGGGGGACAGTTAATGAAAAACTGTTTTTT,TRBJ1-4,TRBD1,TRBV28,few
CASSVEGTSGRGEWDNEQFF,TGTGCCAGCAGCGTAGAGGGGACTAGCGGGAGGGGAGAATGGGACAATGAGCAGTTCTTC,TRBJ2-1,TRBD2,TRBV9,once
CASSPTPSYEQYF,TGTGCCAGCTCACCAACACCTTCCTACGAGCAGTACTTC,TRBJ2-7,-,TRBV18,many
CATAGDRGSYEQYF,TGTGCCACCGCCGGGGACAGGGGATCCTACGAGCAGTACTTC,TRBJ2-7,TRBD1,TRBV10-3,many
CSTSTGLNTEAFF,TGCAGTACTTCGACAGGGTTGAACACTGAAGCTTTCTTT,TRBJ1-1,TRBD1,TRBV20-1,many
CASRDYDYEQYF,TGTGCCAGTAGGGACTACGATTACGAGCAGTACTTC,TRBJ2-7,-,TRBV19,many
CASRGQGAGNTIYF,TGTGCCAGCAGGGGACAGGGCGCAGGAAACACCATATATTTT,TRBJ1-3,TRBD1,TRBV6-1,many
CAISDATNTEALF,TGTGCCATCAGTGATGCTACGAACACTGAAGCTCTCTTT,TRBJ1-1,-,TRBV10-3,few
CSARVAGGNHEQYF,TGCAGTGCTAGAGTGGCCGGGGGGAACCACGAGCAGTACTTC,TRBJ2-7,TRBD2,TRBV20-1,many